The sequence of this T cell receptor beta chain was determined in a study of cytomegalovirus exposure and HLA in healthy donors. General study results and limits: Several of the most significant clusters were apparently associated with common viral pathogens in a later analysis. Researchers catalogued 150 or so TCR beta chains as cytomegalovirus-associated.

Amplification used 60 Vbeta primers and 13 Jbeta primers. Produced via immunoSEQ multiplex PCR; TCRdb's table is partial and in-frame only. The repertoire table contains 60,000 to 65,000 clones. As concerns this clone: Its antigen remains unidentified.

V gave up 3 bases and J gave up 6 bases; unmatched junction bases: 10. Germline V gives CDR1 MNHNS, CDR2 SASEGT. The CDR3 loop spans 15 amino acids. The gene calls are TRBV6-1 and TRBJ1-1, with TRBD1 identical over 7 bases. The TCR was taken from a woman aged 18 to 35 in good health and CMV-seronegative. Sequences were obtained from PBMCs. The chain's CDR3 is CASSDFDRASAEAFF. For the CDR3, the DNA is TGTGCCAGCAGTGACTTCGACAGGGCTAGTGCTGAAGCTTTCTTT.